These 25 T cell receptor beta chains were all obtained from the same sample, sequenced in a study of T cells in Graves' hyperthyroidism and ophthalmopathy. Amplified TCR beta CDR3 regions came from RNA transcripts. The HTBI set primed first-round TCR CDR3 RT-PCR. One entry per CDR3 protein results from TCRdb running MiXCR on the multiplex PCR reads. This sample has 50,000 to 75,000 distinct CDR3 sequences; around half occur once, and the top ten carry roughly 12%. The sequenced sample was blood. Source of these receptors: a woman aged 25 to 39 with Graves' ophthalmopathy.

This clonotype has only one observation. J is TRBJ2-2 and V is TRBV15; D call uncertain. V dropped 3 bases and J dropped 1 base, with 6 bases sitting between them. Germline values: CDR1 LNHNV, CDR2 YYDKDF (reference sequence). CDR3 length: 14 amino acids. The CDR3 DNA reads as TGTGCCACCAGCAGGGAAATGAACACCGGGGAGCTGTTTTTT. This translates into CATSREMNTGELFF.

This clonotype was seen many times. The V gene is TRBV6-6, the J gene TRBJ1-1; no reliable D call. Trimming took 4 bases from V and 1 from J, leaving 7 bases between them. Germline V gene data show CDR1 as MNHNY and CDR2 as SVGAGI (reference sequence). The CDR3 has 13 residues. The DNA of the CDR3 is TGTGCCAGCAGTTCGCAAACGAACACTGAAGCTTTCTTT. Translating it yields CASSSQTNTEAFF.

Of note for this clonotype: A much larger clone is a single base away; this may be a read error. The V and J genes are TRBV30 and TRBJ2-7; tentatively, D is TRBD1 (6 bases). This CDR3 is 12 amino acids long. Germline assignment: CDR1 GTSNPN and CDR2 SVGIG (reference sequence). This chain's CDR3 is CAWSEQGRGQCF. CDR3 nucleotide sequence: TGTGCCTGGAGCGAACAGGGTCGAGGGCAGTGCTTC.

In its sample, this clonotype was seen many times. CDR3 nucleotides: TGCGCCAGTGCCTCGACAGGAGCCAGGAATTCACCCCTCCACTTT. It yields the protein CASASTGARNSPLHF. V gene TRBV4-1 combines with J gene TRBJ1-6; a weak D match, TRBD1 (6 bases). V was trimmed by 9 bases and J by 7 bases, leaving 19 bases between them. The germline V gene has CDR1 MGHRA and CDR2 YSYEKL. The length of the CDR3 is 15 residues.

This clonotype was found a few times. The chain joins TRBV20-1 to TRBJ2-1; 7 nucleotides match TRBD1. Germline CDR1 is DFQATT and CDR2 is SNEGSKA (reference sequence). The CDR3 is made up of 13 amino acids. V lost 4 bases to trimming and J lost 3 bases; unmatched junction nucleotides: 3. CDR3 in DNA: TGCAGTGCTAATAGGGACAGCTACAATGAGCAGTTCTTC. This translates into CSANRDSYNEQFF.

This chain links TRBV10-1 with TRBJ2-2; weak D call: TRBD1 (5 bases). The CDR3 totals 14 residues. Germline CDR1 and CDR2: WNHNN and SYGVQD (reference sequence). V shed 6 bases and J shed 5 bases, with 13 bases lying between them. CDR3 residues: CASRDSIGTGELFF. CDR3 coding DNA: TGCGCCAGCAGAGACAGTATAGGTACCGGGGAGCTGTTTTTT.

A single count supports this clonotype. One base away lies a much larger clone, so this may be a sequencing read error. This rearrangement joins TRBV24-1 to TRBJ1-5; D is unclear. CDR1 KGHDR and CDR2 SFDVKD come from the germline V gene. V lost 6 bases and J lost 0, with 11 bases in between. CDR3 size: 15 residues. CDR3 protein: CATSFMEYSNQPQHF. DNA for the CDR3: TGTGCCACCAGTTTTATGGAATATAGCAATCAGCCCCAGCATTTT.

This clonotype has at least ten counts. The CDR3: CATSHGGQETQYF. Written as DNA, the CDR3 is TGTGCCACCAGCCACGGAGGTCAGGAGACCCAGTACTTC. This chain links TRBV24-1 with TRBJ2-5; D might be TRBD2 (5 bases). This CDR3 has 13 amino acids. Germline V gene sequence: CDR1 KGHDR, CDR2 SFDVKD. Deletions cut 7 bases from V and 5 bases from J, with 13 bases between.

This clonotype was seen repeatedly, ten times or more. J is TRBJ2-7 and V is TRBV20-1; 11 nucleotides line up with TRBD2. Unmatched junction bases numbered 9, after V lost 2 bases and J lost 3 bases. The CDR3 consists of 16 residues. Germline CDR1 and CDR2: DFQATT and SNEGSKA (reference sequence). This CDR3 is CSARKQPGLAVYEQYF. CDR3 coding DNA: TGCAGTGCTAGAAAACAGCCGGGACTAGCGGTCTACGAGCAGTACTTC.

At least ten counts were recorded for this clonotype. This chain connects TRBV7-3 to TRBJ2-1, with D hard to call. The CDR3 is made up of 12 amino acids. Germline lookup yields CDR1 SGHTA and CDR2 FQGTGA. The V and J ends lost 5 bases and 6 bases respectively, with 8 bases between them. This chain's CDR3 is CASSPSGNEQFF. The CDR3 DNA follows: TGTGCCAGCAGCCCGTCGGGCAATGAGCAGTTCTTC.

The sample holds many counts of this clonotype. This rearrangement joins TRBV6-4 to TRBJ1-1, with D perhaps matching TRBD1 (5 bases). This CDR3 has 13 amino acids. The V end lost 5 bases, the J end lost 1 base, and 8 bases lay between the germline ends. Germline assignment: CDR1 MRHNA and CDR2 SNTAGT. This CDR3 is CASSQGPNTEAFF. CDR3 DNA sequence: TGTGCCAGCAGTCAGGGCCCGAACACTGAAGCTTTCTTT.

A word on this clonotype: This likely comes from a read error, as the CDR3 has no conserved phenylalanine or tryptophan at its end. It is unclear where the CDR3 begins or ends on the DNA, so no DNA is shown, and the CDR3 is as TCRdb lists it. V usage is TRBV11-2 and J usage is TRBJ2-7; TRBD1 is the table's D call and was not checked against the DNA. The CDR3 is 13 amino acids long, termini counted. From germline, CDR1 is SGHAT and CDR2 FQNNGV. CDR3 residues: CASSLSGGKERYL.

J is TRBJ1-3 and V is TRBV7-2; 7 bases fit TRBD1. Unmatched junction bases numbered 2, after V lost 0 bases and J lost 0 bases. This CDR3 is built from 16 residues. CDR1 is SGHTA and CDR2 is FQGNSA in the germline V gene. In DNA, the CDR3 is TGTGCCAGCAGCTTAGCTGGGACAGTCTCTGGAAACACCATATATTTT. Amino acids: CASSLAGTVSGNTIYF.

This clonotype was detected many times. V and J are TRBV5-1 and TRBJ1-1; D is unclear. Trimming took 0 bases from V and 5 from J, leaving 11 bases between them. This CDR3 contains 14 residues. Germline V lookup: CDR1 SGHRS, CDR2 YFSETQ. The CDR3 nucleotides are TGCGCCAGCAGCTTGGTAGTCGGGGATACTGAAGCTTTCTTT. This gives the protein CASSLVVGDTEAFF. The full variable domain, rest sourced from reference TRBV5-1 and TRBJ1-1, is KAGVTQTPRYLIKTRGQQVTLSCSPISGHRSVSWYQQTPGQGLQFLFEYFSETQRNKGNFPGRFSGRQFSNSRSEMNVSTLELGDSALYLCASSLVVGDTEAFFGQGTRLTVV.

V and J are TRBV2 and TRBJ1-4; possible D gene TRBD1, 5 bases. CDR3 size: 14 residues. Germline V gene lookup returns CDR1 SNHLY and CDR2 FYNNEI. With 7 bases removed from V and 7 bases from J, the gap between germline ends came to 16 bases. The CDR3 is CASTSRGVSEKLFF. CDR3 in DNA: TGTGCCAGCACCTCGCGGGGGGTCTCTGAAAAACTGTTTTTT.

This clonotype occurred many times. J is TRBJ2-5 and V is TRBV4-1; D not resolved. This CDR3 has 14 residues. The V gene's germline CDR1 is MGHRA and CDR2 YSYEKL. V lost 1 base to trimming and J lost 4 bases, with 10 bases between them. The CDR3 region has the DNA TGCGCCAGCAGCCAAGTGTTGACCCGAGAGACCCAGTACTTC. It is translated as CASSQVLTRETQYF.

This clonotype was counted many times. The genes are TRBV20-1 and TRBJ2-1; D might be TRBD1 or TRBD2, each matching 5 bases. This CDR3 is 13 amino acids long. V lost 4 bases and J lost 8, with 15 bases in between. Germline CDR1 and CDR2: DFQATT and SNEGSKA (reference sequence). CDR3 coding DNA: TGCAGTGCTAACCCCGGGACCTTTTATGAGCAGTTCTTC. This encodes CSANPGTFYEQFF.

This clonotype was detected ten times or more. This chain connects TRBV7-9 to TRBJ2-2; D gene uncertain. V lost 4 bases and J 1 base, leaving 7 bases between the germline ends. The CDR3 contains 14 residues. Germline assignment: CDR1 SEHNR and CDR2 FQNEAQ (reference sequence). The CDR3 spells CASSYHKNTGELFF. CDR3 nucleotides: TGTGCCAGCAGCTACCATAAGAACACCGGGGAGCTGTTTTTT.

The gene calls are TRBV6-5 and TRBJ1-5; 8 bases fit TRBD1. V shed 6 bases, J shed 6 bases, and the junction held 7 bases outside the gene matches. CDR1 is MNHEY, CDR2 SVGAGI, per germline. The CDR3 covers 14 residues. CDR3 DNA sequence: TGTGCCAGCAGGAGGACAGGGAGAAGTCAGCCCCAGCATTTT. It is translated as CASRRTGRSQPQHF.

In its sample, this clonotype was seen many times. The V call is TRBV19, the J call TRBJ2-7, with 12 nucleotides matching TRBD1. The CDR3 loop spans 15 amino acids. The germline V gene has CDR1 LNHDA and CDR2 SQIVND (reference sequence). With V trimmed by 5 bases and J by 6 bases, 8 bases remained unmatched. This chain's CDR3 is CASSPAGTGGVEQYF. Written as DNA, the CDR3 is TGTGCCAGTAGTCCCGCCGGGACAGGGGGCGTCGAGCAGTACTTC.

This chain uses TRBV25-1 with TRBJ2-1, with TRBD2 identical over 11 bases. The CDR3 consists of 16 residues. V was pared by 8 bases and J by 1 base, with 7 bases of the junction left unmatched. In germline, CDR1 is MGHDK, CDR2 SYGVNS. The CDR3 loop reads CASVGLAGNSYNEQFF. As DNA, the CDR3 is TGTGCCAGCGTCGGACTAGCGGGTAATTCCTACAATGAGCAGTTCTTC.

This clonotype was counted ten times or more. V usage is TRBV19 and J usage is TRBJ1-6, with a weak D call TRBD1 (5 bases). This CDR3 region has 15 residues. Germline lookup yields CDR1 LNHDA and CDR2 SQIVND (reference sequence). V lost 2 bases to trimming and J lost 7 bases, with 12 bases between them. CDR3 DNA: TGTGCCAGTAGTATATTACAGGATGGCAATTCACCCCTCCACTTT. It codes for CASSILQDGNSPLHF.

This clonotype was seen a few times. The CDR3 does not close with the conserved phenylalanine or tryptophan, likely indicating a read error. No DNA is shown, since the ends of the CDR3 on it are uncertain; the CDR3 is the one TCRdb lists. The rearrangement links TRBV20-1 to TRBJ2-1; the table's D call, TRBD1, was not checked against the DNA. The CDR3 region is 9 residues in length, termini included. Germline values: CDR1 DFQATT, CDR2 SNEGSKA (reference sequence). CDR3 sequence: CSANRDRGY.

This clonotype has a count of ten or more. The chain is built from TRBV28 and TRBJ1-5; D may be TRBD1 (5 bases). Germline V gene data show CDR1 as MDHEN and CDR2 as SYDVKM. Trimming shortened V by 6 bases and J by 9 bases, and 12 bases separated the two germline ends. CDR3 size: 12 residues. CDR3 protein: CASRRGQGPQHF. The CDR3 DNA follows: TGTGCCAGCAGGAGGGGTCAAGGGCCCCAGCATTTT.

Many counts were recorded for this clonotype. The CDR3 reads CASSSEANVLTF. CDR3 coding DNA: TGTGCCAGCAGCTCAGAGGCCAACGTCCTGACTTTC. The chain couples TRBV7-9 to TRBJ2-6, with D hard to call. Germline V gene sequence: CDR1 SEHNR, CDR2 FQNEAQ (reference sequence). The ends were cut back, 4 bases at V and 6 bases at J, with 4 bases in the middle. The CDR3 spans 12 residues.